Below, 5 T cell receptor beta chains from the same sample are listed, as sequenced in a study of blood T cell repertoires in COVID-19. This table comes from immunoSEQ multiplex PCR, and its TCRdb copy is limited to in-frame clones, with some not included. The sample records 240,000 or so clones, roughly 79% being singletons. The sample consisted of peripheral blood. These receptors came from a woman older than 75 with acute or convalescent COVID-19.

The V and J genes are TRBV2 and TRBJ2-5, with D perhaps TRBD2 (5 bases). V lost 4 bases to trimming and J lost 4 bases, with 13 bases between them. The CDR3 runs to 14 residues. Germline assignment: CDR1 SNHLY and CDR2 FYNNEI. The CDR3 sequence is CASSVGEGPETQYF. In DNA form, the CDR3 reads TGTGCCAGCAGTGTCGGGGAAGGGCCAGAGACCCAGTACTTC.

The chain recombines TRBV19 with TRBJ1-2; 11 bases are shared with TRBD1. The length of the CDR3 is 15 residues. V lost 5 bases to trimming and J lost 4 bases; unmatched junction nucleotides: 6. CDR1 and CDR2 (germline): LNHDA, SQIVND (reference sequence). For the CDR3, the DNA is TGTGCCAGTAGTCCGGGACAGGGGGTCGGCTATGGCTACACCTTC. Translation: CASSPGQGVGYGYTF.

This chain joins TRBV6-5 and TRBJ1-1, with 8 positions matching TRBD1. The CDR3 consists of 15 residues. Germline V gene sequence: CDR1 MNHEY, CDR2 SVGAGI. Trimming took 3 bases from V and 4 from J; bases not matched to a gene: 7. CDR3 sequence (DNA): TGTGCCAGCAGTTATGGGCAGGGGGCGTTCACTGAAGCTTTCTTT. This gives the protein CASSYGQGAFTEAFF.

V is TRBV4-3 and J is TRBJ2-7, with D tentatively TRBD1 (7 bases). This CDR3 region has 18 residues. Germline V lookup: CDR1 LGHNA, CDR2 YSLEER. Trimming pared 0 bases from V and 6 bases from J, leaving 24 bases between. CDR3 nucleotides: TGCGCCAGCAGCCAAGATTTTCTGGTTTCCAGGGGGGCGTTCGAGCAGTACTTC. It yields the protein CASSQDFLVSRGAFEQYF.

Only one count was recorded for this clone. The chain joins TRBV19 to TRBJ1-3, with D hard to call. Trimming pared 1 base from V and 2 bases from J, leaving 6 bases between. The CDR3 has 14 amino acids. Germline CDR1 LNHDA, CDR2 SQIVND (reference sequence). The CDR3 DNA reads as TGTGCCAGTAGTATAGTGCCAGCTGGAAACACCATATATTTT. It yields the protein CASSIVPAGNTIYF.